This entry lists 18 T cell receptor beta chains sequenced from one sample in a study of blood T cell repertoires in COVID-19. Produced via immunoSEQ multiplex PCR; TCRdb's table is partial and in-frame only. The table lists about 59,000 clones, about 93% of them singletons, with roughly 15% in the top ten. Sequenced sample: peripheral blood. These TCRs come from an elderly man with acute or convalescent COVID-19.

The CDR3 nucleotides are TGTGCCAGTAGTATAAGGACGGCGGGTGGCTACACCTTC. It is translated as CASSIRTAGGYTF. The chain employs TRBV19 and TRBJ1-2; D is unresolved. This CDR3 contains 13 residues. The germline gives CDR1 LNHDA, CDR2 SQIVND (reference sequence). With 2 bases removed from V and 7 bases from J, the gap between germline ends came to 11 bases.

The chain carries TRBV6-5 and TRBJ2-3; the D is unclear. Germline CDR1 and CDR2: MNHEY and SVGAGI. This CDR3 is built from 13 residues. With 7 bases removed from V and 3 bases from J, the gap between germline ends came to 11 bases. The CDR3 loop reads CASTSVETDTQYF. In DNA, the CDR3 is TGTGCCAGCACCTCCGTGGAGACAGATACGCAGTATTTT.

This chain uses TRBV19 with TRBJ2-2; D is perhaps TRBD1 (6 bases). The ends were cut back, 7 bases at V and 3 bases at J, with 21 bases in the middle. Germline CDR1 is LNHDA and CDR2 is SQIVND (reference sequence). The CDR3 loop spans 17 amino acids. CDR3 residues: CASTRAARGSYTGELFF. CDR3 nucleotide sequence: TGTGCCAGTACCCGAGCGGCCAGGGGATCTTACACCGGGGAGCTGTTTTTT.

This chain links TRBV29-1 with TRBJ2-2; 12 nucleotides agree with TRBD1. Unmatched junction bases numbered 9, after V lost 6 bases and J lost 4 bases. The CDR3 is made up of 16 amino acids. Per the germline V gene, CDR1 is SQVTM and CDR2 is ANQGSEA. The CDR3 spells CSVLLGQGAGTGELFF. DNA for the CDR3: TGCAGCGTGTTACTGGGACAGGGGGCGGGCACCGGGGAGCTGTTTTTT.

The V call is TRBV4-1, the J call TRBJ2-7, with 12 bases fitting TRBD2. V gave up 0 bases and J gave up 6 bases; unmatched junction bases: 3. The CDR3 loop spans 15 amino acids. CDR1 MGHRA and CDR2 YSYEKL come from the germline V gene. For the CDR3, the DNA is TGCGCCAGCAGCCAAGAATCACTAGCGGGGGGCGAGCAGTACTTC. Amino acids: CASSQESLAGGEQYF.

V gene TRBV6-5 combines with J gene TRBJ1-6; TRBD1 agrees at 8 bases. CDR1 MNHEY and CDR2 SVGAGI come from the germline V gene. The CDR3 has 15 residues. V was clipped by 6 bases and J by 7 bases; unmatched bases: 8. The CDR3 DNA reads TGTGCCAGCAGAGCCCCAGGGGGCATCAATTCACCCCTCCACTTT. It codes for CASRAPGGINSPLHF.

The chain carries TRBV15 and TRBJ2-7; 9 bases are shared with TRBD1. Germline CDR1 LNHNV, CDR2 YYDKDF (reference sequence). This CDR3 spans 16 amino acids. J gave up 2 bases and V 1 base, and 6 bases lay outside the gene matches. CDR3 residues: CATSRGGTGRTYEQYF. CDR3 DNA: TGTGCCACCAGCAGAGGAGGGACAGGGAGAACCTACGAGCAGTACTTC.

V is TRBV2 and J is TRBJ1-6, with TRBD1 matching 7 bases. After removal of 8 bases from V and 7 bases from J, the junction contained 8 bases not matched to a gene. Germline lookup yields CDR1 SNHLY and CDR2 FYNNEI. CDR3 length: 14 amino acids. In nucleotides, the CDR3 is TGTGCCAGCTCAGAACAGGGGCAAAATTCACCCCTCCACTTT. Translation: CASSEQGQNSPLHF.

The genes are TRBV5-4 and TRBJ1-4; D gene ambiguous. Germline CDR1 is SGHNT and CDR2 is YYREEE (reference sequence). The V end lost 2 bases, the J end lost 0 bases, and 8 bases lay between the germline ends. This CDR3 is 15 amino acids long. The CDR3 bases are TGTGCCAGCAGCTTTCGGGGTCCAACTAATGAAAAACTGTTTTTT. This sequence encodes CASSFRGPTNEKLFF.

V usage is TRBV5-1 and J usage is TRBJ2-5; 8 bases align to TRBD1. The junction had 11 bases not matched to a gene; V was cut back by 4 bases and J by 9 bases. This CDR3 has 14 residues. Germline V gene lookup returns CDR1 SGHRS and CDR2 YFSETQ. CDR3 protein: CASSQGAEGAAQYF. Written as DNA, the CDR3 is TGCGCCAGCAGCCAGGGGGCGGAGGGGGCGGCCCAGTACTTC. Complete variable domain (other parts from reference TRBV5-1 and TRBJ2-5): KAGVTQTPRYLIKTRGQQVTLSCSPISGHRSVSWYQQTPGQGLQFLFEYFSETQRNKGNFPGRFSGRQFSNSRSEMNVSTLELGDSALYLCASSQGAEGAAQYFGPGTRLLVL.

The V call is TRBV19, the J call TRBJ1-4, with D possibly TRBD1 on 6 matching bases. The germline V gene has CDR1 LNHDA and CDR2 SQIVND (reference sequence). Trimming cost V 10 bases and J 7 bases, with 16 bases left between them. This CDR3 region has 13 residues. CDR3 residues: CATTAQGPEKLFF. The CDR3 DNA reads TGTGCCACCACTGCACAGGGACCTGAAAAACTGTTTTTT. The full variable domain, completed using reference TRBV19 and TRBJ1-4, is DGGITQSPKYLFRKEGQNVTLSCEQNLNHDAMYWYRQDPGQGLRLIYYSQIVNDFQKGDIAEGYSVSREKKESFPLTVTSAQKNPTAFYLCATTAQGPEKLFFGSGTQLSVL.

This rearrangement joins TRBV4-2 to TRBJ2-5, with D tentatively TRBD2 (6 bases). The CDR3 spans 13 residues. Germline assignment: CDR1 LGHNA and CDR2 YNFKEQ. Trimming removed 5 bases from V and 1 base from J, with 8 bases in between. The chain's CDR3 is CASSSGGQETQYF. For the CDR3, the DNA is TGTGCCAGCAGCTCCGGGGGCCAAGAGACCCAGTACTTC.

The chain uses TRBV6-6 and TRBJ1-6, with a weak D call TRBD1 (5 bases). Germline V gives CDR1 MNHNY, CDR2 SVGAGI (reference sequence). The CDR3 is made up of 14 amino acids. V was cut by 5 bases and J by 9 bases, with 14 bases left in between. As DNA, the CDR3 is TGTGCCAGCAGTCCCGGGACTGCAGGTTCACCCCTCCACTTT. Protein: CASSPGTAGSPLHF.

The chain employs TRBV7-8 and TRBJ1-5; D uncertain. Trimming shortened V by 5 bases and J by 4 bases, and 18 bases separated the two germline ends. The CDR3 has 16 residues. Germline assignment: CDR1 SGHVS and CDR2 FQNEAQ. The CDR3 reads CASSPQTIFTNQPQHF. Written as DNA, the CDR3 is TGTGCCAGCAGCCCCCAGACAATCTTCACAAATCAGCCCCAGCATTTT.

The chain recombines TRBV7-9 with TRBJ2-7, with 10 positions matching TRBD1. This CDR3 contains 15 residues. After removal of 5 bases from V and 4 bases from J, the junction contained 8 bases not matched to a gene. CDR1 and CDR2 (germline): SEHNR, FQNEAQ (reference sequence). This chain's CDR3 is CASSQPGQGSYEQYF. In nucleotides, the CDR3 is TGTGCCAGCAGCCAACCGGGACAGGGGTCGTACGAGCAGTACTTC. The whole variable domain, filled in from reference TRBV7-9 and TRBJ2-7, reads DTGVSQNPRHKITKRGQNVTFRCDPISEHNRLYWYRQTLGQGPEFLTYFQNEAQLEKSRLLSDRFSAERPKGSFSTLEIQRTEQGDSAMYLCASSQPGQGSYEQYFGPGTRLTVT.

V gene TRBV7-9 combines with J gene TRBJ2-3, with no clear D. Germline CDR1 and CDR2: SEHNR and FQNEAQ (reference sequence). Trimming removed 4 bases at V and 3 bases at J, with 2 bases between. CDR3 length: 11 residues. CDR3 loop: CASSSTDTQYF. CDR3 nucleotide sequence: TGTGCCAGCAGCTCAACAGATACGCAGTATTTT.

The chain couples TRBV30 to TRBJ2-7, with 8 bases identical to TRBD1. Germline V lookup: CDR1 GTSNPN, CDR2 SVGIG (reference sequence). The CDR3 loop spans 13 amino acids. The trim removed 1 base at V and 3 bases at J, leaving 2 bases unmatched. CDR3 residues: CAWSAGQGYEQYF. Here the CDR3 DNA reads TGTGCCTGGAGTGCCGGACAGGGCTACGAGCAGTACTTC.

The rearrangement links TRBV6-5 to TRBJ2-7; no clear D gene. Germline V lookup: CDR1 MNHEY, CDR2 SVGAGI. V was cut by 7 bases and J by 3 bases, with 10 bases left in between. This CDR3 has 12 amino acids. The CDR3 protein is CASMISNYEQYF. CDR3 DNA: TGTGCCAGCATGATCTCTAACTACGAGCAGTACTTC.